These 14 T cell receptor beta chains came from one sample sequenced in a study of cytomegalovirus exposure and HLA in healthy donors. Primers for the PCR totalled 60 Vbeta and 13 Jbeta. Some clones are missing from TCRdb's copy, which holds only in-frame ones; the method was immunoSEQ multiplex PCR. The sample lists approximately 76,000 clones; around 80% were seen once. Input material: PBMCs. These receptors were taken from a man aged 25-45 years in good health and CMV-seronegative.

The V call is TRBV2, the J call TRBJ2-7; 10 nucleotides line up with TRBD1. Germline CDR1 and CDR2: SNHLY and FYNNEI. J lost 2 bases, V lost 6 bases, and 4 bases had no gene match. CDR3 length equals 14 residues. The CDR3 region is CASSSGTGAYEQYF. CDR3 in DNA: TGTGCCAGCAGCTCCGGGACAGGGGCCTACGAGCAGTACTTC.

CDR3 nucleotides: TGTGCCAGCAGCTTACTCCGGGACAGGGTAACAGATACGCAGTATTTT. The encoded protein is CASSLLRDRVTDTQYF. The chain links TRBV7-8 to TRBJ2-3, with 9 bases matching TRBD1. Germline V gives CDR1 SGHVS, CDR2 FQNEAQ. V trimming: 2 bases; J trimming: 3 bases; junction bases outside the gene matches: 6. This CDR3 has 16 amino acids.

J is TRBJ2-3 and V is TRBV5-4, with TRBD1 matching over 9 bases. CDR1 is SGHNT, CDR2 YYREEE, per germline (reference sequence). The V and J ends lost 6 bases and 0 bases, in that order; junction bases with no gene match: 8. There are 16 residues in the CDR3. CDR3: CASKRGTGSSTDTQYF. DNA of the CDR3: TGTGCCAGCAAGAGGGGGACAGGGAGTAGCACAGATACGCAGTATTTT. Filled out from reference TRBV5-4 and TRBJ2-3, the complete variable domain reads ETGVTQSPTHLIKTRGQQVTLRCSSQSGHNTVSWYQQALGQGPQFIFQYYREEENGRGNFPPRFSGLQFPNYSSELNVNALELDDSALYLCASKRGTGSSTDTQYFGPGTRLTVL.

This clone appeared a few times. The same CDR3 is also encoded by other DNA sequences in this sample. The chain combines TRBV19 with TRBJ2-1; weak D call: TRBD1 (7 bases). Germline lookup yields CDR1 LNHDA and CDR2 SQIVND (reference sequence). CDR3 size: 15 residues. Trimming removed 1 base at V and 8 bases at J, with 15 bases between. For the CDR3, the DNA is TGTGCCAGTAGTATAGGTTTACAGGGGAGGCATGAGCAGTTCTTC. Translation: CASSIGLQGRHEQFF.

Points on this clone: Compared with germline, one end of the junction differs, possibly owing to a read error. The chain uses TRBV28 and TRBJ2-6; 8 nucleotides align to TRBD1. The CDR3 is 13 amino acids. Germline lookup yields CDR1 MDHEN and CDR2 SYDVKM. CDR3 bases: TGTGCCAGCAGGCTTACAGGGGGCAACGTCCTGACTTTC. Translating gives CASRLTGGNVLTF.

This chain links TRBV28 with TRBJ1-5, with D possibly TRBD1 on 6 matching bases. The CDR3 covers 15 residues. Germline V gives CDR1 MDHEN, CDR2 SYDVKM. V shed 3 bases and J shed 7 bases, with 16 bases lying between them. DNA of the CDR3: TGTGCCAGCAGTTTGGGGCAGGGGTTTCGGCAGCCCCAGCATTTT. It specifies CASSLGQGFRQPQHF.

The chain carries TRBV7-2 and TRBJ1-5; D is ambiguous. Trimming took off 5 bases at V and 0 bases at J, with 8 bases between the two ends. The CDR3 has 14 amino acids. Looked up from germline, CDR1 is SGHTA and CDR2 is FQGNSA. The CDR3 DNA reads as TGTGCCAGCAGCAAATACTATAGCAATCAGCCCCAGCATTTT. Amino acid sequence: CASSKYYSNQPQHF.

This clone was recorded once. The V gene is TRBV28, the J gene TRBJ2-1, with D unclear. V dropped 1 base and J dropped 3 bases, with 10 bases sitting between them. The CDR3 extends over 15 amino acids. The germline V gene has CDR1 MDHEN and CDR2 SYDVKM. This CDR3 reads CASSLSSSFYNEQFF. Here the CDR3 DNA reads TGTGCCAGCAGTTTATCCTCAAGCTTCTACAATGAGCAGTTCTTC.

V usage is TRBV7-2 and J usage is TRBJ2-7, with no clear D. The CDR3 sequence is 15 residues long. CDR1 is SGHTA and CDR2 is FQGNSA in the germline V gene. Trimming removed 1 base at V and 4 bases at J, with 14 bases between. CDR3 DNA: TGTGCCAGCAGCTTAGGCCAGGTGGTTACATACGAGCAGTACTTC. This gives the protein CASSLGQVVTYEQYF.

V gene TRBV19 combines with J gene TRBJ2-3; TRBD1 might be the D (6 bases). CDR3 length: 16 residues. Trimming stripped 5 bases from V and 2 bases from J, with 17 bases between. Germline V gene sequence: CDR1 LNHDA, CDR2 SQIVND (reference sequence). This CDR3 reads CASSARQVWDTDTQYF. The CDR3 coding sequence is TGTGCCAGTAGTGCCCGACAGGTATGGGACACAGATACGCAGTATTTT.

The chain recombines TRBV28 with TRBJ2-7, with TRBD2 as a possible D gene (5 bases). CDR3 length: 13 amino acids. V was cut by 11 bases and J by 0 bases, with 14 bases left in between. Germline CDR1 and CDR2: MDHEN and SYDVKM. The DNA of the CDR3 is TGTGCCGTTTCCGGGGAGAGCTCCTACGAGCAGTACTTC. Residues: CAVSGESSYEQYF.

The V and J genes are TRBV27 and TRBJ2-5, with 11 positions matching TRBD2. This CDR3 comprises 17 residues. Germline V gene data show CDR1 as MNHEY and CDR2 as SMNVEV (reference sequence). V was pared by 6 bases and J by 5 bases, with 14 bases of the junction left unmatched. The CDR3 DNA reads as TGTGCCAGCAGCCTAGCGGGAGGCCCGGGGGCGGGGGAGACCCAGTACTTC. The encoded protein is CASSLAGGPGAGETQYF.

The V gene is TRBV10-3, the J gene TRBJ2-2, with TRBD1 matching over 7 bases. Trimming removed 6 bases from V and 4 bases from J; junction bases left unmatched: 5. The CDR3 is 14 amino acids. Germline V gene sequence: CDR1 ENHRY, CDR2 SYGVKD. The CDR3 nucleotides are TGTGCCATCAGGAGGGGACAGTCCACCGGGGAGCTGTTTTTT. Its protein product is CAIRRGQSTGELFF.

This chain uses TRBV19 with TRBJ2-3, with 10 bases matching TRBD2. V was pared by 7 bases and J by 3 bases, with 1 base of the junction left unmatched. Germline V gives CDR1 LNHDA, CDR2 SQIVND (reference sequence). This CDR3 has 13 amino acids. The CDR3 coding sequence is TGTGCCAGTACTAGCGGGAGAACAGATACGCAGTATTTT. Its translation is CASTSGRTDTQYF.